What follows are 7 T cell receptor beta chains derived from one specimen sequenced in a study of shared clonotypes between healthy human individuals. Sequencing was performed with immunoSEQ multiplex PCR; in TCRdb, only in-frame clones are kept and a portion is missing. This table has over 700,000 clones, over 55% appearing once. Sequenced: memory CD4+ T cells sorted from blood. The sample's subset: CD45RA-negative fraction. These receptor sequences come from a woman aged 25 to 39 in good health.

The V and J genes are TRBV5-5 and TRBJ1-5; a possible D gene is TRBD1 (5 bases). Germline V gene lookup returns CDR1 SGHKS and CDR2 YYEKEE (reference sequence). The CDR3 consists of 14 residues. Trimming removed 0 bases at V and 6 bases at J, with 10 bases between. The CDR3 DNA sequence: TGTGCCAGCAGCTTGGGGACACCGGGTCAGCCCCAGCATTTT. Protein sequence: CASSLGTPGQPQHF.

The chain carries TRBV5-6 and TRBJ2-1, with D maybe TRBD1 (6 bases). The germline V gene encodes CDR1 SGHDT and CDR2 YYEEEE. Trimming removed 1 base from V and 0 bases from J, with 8 bases in between. The CDR3 has 15 residues. CDR3 nucleotide sequence: TGTGCCAGCAGCTTGAGGGGGACCTCCTACAATGAGCAGTTCTTC. This translates into CASSLRGTSYNEQFF.

The V gene is TRBV4-1, the J gene TRBJ2-6; 8 positions agree with TRBD1. Germline V gene data show CDR1 as MGHRA and CDR2 as YSYEKL. V lost 5 bases to trimming and J lost 4 bases; unmatched junction nucleotides: 7. The CDR3 length is 16 residues. The CDR3 bases are TGCGCCAGCAGCATGCGACAGGGGCCCGGGGCCAACGTCCTGACTTTC. The encoded protein is CASSMRQGPGANVLTF.

Details on this clone: This specimen includes other DNA sequences encoding the same CDR3. This rearrangement joins TRBV19 to TRBJ1-3; D uncertain. Trimming stripped 6 bases from V and 0 bases from J, with 6 bases between. Per germline, CDR1 LNHDA and CDR2 SQIVND (reference sequence). The CDR3 totals 13 residues. The CDR3 sequence: CASSTGSGNTIYF. The CDR3 DNA is TGTGCCAGTAGCACGGGCTCTGGAAACACCATATATTTT. The complete variable domain, with remaining parts taken from reference TRBV19 and TRBJ1-3, reads DGGITQSPKYLFRKEGQNVTLSCEQNLNHDAMYWYRQDPGQGLRLIYYSQIVNDFQKGDIAEGYSVSREKKESFPLTVTSAQKNPTAFYLCASSTGSGNTIYFGEGSWLTVV.

This chain connects TRBV10-3 to TRBJ2-5; D is unresolved. Trimming stripped 4 bases from V and 0 bases from J, with 9 bases between. CDR1 ENHRY and CDR2 SYGVKD come from the germline V gene. CDR3 length equals 14 residues. CDR3 sequence reads: CAISGSTNQETQYF. Written as DNA, the CDR3 is TGTGCCATCAGTGGGTCGACAAACCAAGAGACCCAGTACTTC.

The chain has TRBV5-1 and TRBJ2-1, with no clear D. The germline V gene encodes CDR1 SGHRS and CDR2 YFSETQ. The CDR3 extends over 15 amino acids. V was cut by 7 bases and J by 4 bases, with 18 bases left in between. CDR3 coding DNA: TGCGCCAGCCGTTATAGTGCGGATGCTTACAATGAGCAGTTCTTC. Protein sequence: CASRYSADAYNEQFF.

Only one count was recorded for this clone. The gene calls are TRBV4-2 and TRBJ1-5; TRBD1 is a possible D gene (6 bases). V was trimmed by 0 bases and J by 7 bases, leaving 10 bases between them. From germline, CDR1 is LGHNA and CDR2 YNFKEQ. This CDR3 is 14 amino acids long. This chain's CDR3 is CASSQDWGAQPQHF. The CDR3, as DNA: TGTGCCAGCAGCCAAGATTGGGGGGCCCAGCCCCAGCATTTT.